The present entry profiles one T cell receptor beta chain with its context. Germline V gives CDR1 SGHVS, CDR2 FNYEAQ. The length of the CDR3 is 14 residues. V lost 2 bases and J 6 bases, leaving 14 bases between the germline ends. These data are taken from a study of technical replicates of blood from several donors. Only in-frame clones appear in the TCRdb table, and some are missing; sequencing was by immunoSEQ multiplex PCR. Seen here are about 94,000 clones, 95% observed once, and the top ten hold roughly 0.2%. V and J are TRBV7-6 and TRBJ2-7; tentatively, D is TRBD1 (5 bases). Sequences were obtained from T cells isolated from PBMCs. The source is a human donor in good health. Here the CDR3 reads CASSLQGLGPEQYF. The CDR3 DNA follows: TGTGCCAGCAGCTTACAGGGCTTAGGGCCCGAGCAGTACTTC. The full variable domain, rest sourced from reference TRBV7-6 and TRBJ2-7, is GAGVSQSPRYKVTKRGQDVALRCDPISGHVSLYWYRQALGQGPEFLTYFNYEAQQDKSGLPNDRFSAERPEGSISTLTIQRTEQRDSAMYRCASSLQGLGPEQYFGPGTRLTVT.